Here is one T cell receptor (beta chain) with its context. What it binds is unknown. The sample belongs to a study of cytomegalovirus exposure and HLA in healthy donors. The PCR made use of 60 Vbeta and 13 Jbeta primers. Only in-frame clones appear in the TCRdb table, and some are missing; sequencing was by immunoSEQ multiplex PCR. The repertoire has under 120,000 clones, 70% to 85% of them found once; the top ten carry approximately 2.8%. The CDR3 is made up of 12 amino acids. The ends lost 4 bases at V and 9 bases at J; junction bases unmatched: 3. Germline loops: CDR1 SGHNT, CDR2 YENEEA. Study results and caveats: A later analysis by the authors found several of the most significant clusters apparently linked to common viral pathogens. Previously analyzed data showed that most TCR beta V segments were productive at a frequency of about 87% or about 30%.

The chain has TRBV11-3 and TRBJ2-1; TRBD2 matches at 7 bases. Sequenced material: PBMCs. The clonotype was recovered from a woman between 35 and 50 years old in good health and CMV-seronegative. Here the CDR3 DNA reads TGTGCCAGCAGCTGGGAGGGAGGTGAGCAGTTCTTC. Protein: CASSWEGGEQFF.